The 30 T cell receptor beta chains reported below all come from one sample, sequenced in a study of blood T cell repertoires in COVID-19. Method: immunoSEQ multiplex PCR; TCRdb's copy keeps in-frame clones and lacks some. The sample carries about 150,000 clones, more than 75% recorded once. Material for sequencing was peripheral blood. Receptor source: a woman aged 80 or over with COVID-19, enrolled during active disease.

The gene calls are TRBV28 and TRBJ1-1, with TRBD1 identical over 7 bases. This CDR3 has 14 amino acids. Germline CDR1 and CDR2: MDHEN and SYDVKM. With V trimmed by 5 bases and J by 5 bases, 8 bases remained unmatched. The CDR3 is CASSPYYRGTEAFF. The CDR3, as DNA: TGTGCCAGCAGTCCCTACTACAGGGGTACTGAAGCTTTCTTT.

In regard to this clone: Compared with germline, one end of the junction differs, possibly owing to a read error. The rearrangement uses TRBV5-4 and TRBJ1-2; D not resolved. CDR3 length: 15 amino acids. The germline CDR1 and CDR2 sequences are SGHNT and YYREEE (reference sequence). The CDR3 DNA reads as TGTGCCAGCAGCTCGGGTCGTAACTTAGTTTTTGCTGACGCCTTC. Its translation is CASSSGRNLVFADAF.

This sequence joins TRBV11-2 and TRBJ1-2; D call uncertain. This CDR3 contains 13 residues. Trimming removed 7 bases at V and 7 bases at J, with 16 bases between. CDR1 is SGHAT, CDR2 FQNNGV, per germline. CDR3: CASIPPGGSGYTF. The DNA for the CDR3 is TGTGCCAGCATCCCACCGGGAGGGAGTGGCTACACCTTC.

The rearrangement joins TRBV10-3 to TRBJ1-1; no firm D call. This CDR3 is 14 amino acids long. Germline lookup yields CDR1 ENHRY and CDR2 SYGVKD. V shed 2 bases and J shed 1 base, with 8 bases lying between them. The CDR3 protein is CAISEGERNTEAFF. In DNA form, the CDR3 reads TGTGCCATCAGTGAGGGAGAGAGGAACACTGAAGCTTTCTTT.

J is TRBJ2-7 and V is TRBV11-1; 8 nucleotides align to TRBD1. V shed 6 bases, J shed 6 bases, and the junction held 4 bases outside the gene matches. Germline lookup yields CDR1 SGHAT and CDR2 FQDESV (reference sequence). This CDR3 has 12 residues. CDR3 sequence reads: CASSLGQGEQYF. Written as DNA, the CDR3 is TGTGCCAGCAGTCTCGGACAGGGCGAGCAGTACTTC.

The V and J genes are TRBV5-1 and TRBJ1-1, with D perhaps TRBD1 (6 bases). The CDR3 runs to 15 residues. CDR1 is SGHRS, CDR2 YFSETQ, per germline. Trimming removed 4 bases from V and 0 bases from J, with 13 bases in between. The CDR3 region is CASSPRTDLNTEAFF. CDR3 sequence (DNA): TGCGCCAGCAGCCCCCGGACAGACTTGAACACTGAAGCTTTCTTT.

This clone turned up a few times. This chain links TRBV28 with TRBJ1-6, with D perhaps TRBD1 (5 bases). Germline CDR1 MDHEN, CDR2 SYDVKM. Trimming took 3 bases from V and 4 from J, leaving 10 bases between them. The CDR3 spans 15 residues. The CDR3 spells CASSFPSGYNSPLHF. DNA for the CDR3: TGTGCCAGCAGTTTCCCCTCAGGGTATAATTCACCCCTCCACTTT.

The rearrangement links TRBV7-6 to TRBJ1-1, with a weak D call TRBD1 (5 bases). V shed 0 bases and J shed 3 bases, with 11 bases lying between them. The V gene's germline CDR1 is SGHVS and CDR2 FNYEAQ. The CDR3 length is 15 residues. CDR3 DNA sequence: TGTGCCAGCAGCTTAGCGGGGGGGTCACACACTGAAGCTTTCTTT. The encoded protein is CASSLAGGSHTEAFF.

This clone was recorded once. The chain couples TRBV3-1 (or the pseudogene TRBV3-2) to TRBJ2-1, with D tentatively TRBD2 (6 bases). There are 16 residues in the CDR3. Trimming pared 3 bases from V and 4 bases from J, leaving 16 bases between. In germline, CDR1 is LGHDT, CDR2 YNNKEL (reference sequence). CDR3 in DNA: TGTGCCAGCAGCCAGAGGGTAGCGGAGCCTTACAATGAGCAGTTCTTC. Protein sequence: CASSQRVAEPYNEQFF.

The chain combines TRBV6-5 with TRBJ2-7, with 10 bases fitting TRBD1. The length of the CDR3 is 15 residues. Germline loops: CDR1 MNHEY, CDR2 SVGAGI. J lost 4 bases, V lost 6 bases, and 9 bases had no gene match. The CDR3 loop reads CASSRPGTGEYEQYF. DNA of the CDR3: TGTGCCAGCAGCCGTCCCGGGACAGGGGAATACGAGCAGTACTTC.

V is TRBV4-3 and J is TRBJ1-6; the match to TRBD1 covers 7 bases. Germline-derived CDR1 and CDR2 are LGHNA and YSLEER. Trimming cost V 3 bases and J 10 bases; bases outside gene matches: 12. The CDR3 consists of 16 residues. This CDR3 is CASSQDTGTEASPLHF. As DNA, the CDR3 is TGCGCCAGCAGCCAGGATACCGGGACAGAGGCATCACCCCTCCACTTT.

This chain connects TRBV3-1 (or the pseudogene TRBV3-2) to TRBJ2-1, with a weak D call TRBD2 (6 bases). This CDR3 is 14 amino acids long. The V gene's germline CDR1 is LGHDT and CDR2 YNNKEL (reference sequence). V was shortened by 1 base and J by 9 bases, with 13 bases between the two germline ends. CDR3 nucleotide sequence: TGTGCCAGCAGCCAAGGACTAGAAGGAGGTGAGCAGTTCTTC. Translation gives CASSQGLEGGEQFF.

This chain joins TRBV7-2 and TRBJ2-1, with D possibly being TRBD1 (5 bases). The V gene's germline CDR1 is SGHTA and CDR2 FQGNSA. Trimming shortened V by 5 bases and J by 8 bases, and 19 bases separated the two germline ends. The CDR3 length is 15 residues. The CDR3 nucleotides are TGTGCCAGCAGCGCCCAGGGCCAGGCCGGCGATGAGCAGTTCTTC. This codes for CASSAQGQAGDEQFF.

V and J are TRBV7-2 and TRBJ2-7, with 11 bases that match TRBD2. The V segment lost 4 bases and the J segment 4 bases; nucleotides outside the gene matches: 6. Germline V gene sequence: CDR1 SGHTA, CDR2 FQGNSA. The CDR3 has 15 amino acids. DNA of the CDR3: TGTGCCAGCAGCTCCATAGCGGGAGGGATGTACGAGCAGTACTTC. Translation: CASSSIAGGMYEQYF.

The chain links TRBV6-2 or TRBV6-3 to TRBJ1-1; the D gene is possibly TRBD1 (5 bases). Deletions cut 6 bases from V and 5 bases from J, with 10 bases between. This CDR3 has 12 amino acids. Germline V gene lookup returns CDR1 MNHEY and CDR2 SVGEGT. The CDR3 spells CASSFRDTEAFF. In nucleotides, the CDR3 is TGTGCCAGCAGCTTCAGGGATACTGAAGCTTTCTTT.

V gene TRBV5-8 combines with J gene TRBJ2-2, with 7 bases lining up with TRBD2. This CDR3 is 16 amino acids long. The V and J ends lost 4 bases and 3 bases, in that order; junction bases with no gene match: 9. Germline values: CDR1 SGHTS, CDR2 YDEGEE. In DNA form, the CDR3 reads TGTGCCAGCAGCCCCCTGGGGGGGAGGGACACCGGGGAGCTGTTTTTT. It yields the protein CASSPLGGRDTGELFF.

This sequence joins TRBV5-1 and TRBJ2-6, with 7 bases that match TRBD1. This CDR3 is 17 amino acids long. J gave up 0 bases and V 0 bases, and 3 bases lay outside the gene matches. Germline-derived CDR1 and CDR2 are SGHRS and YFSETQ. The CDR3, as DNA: TGCGCCAGCAGCTTGGGGGACAGCAGCTCTGGGGCCAACGTCCTGACTTTC. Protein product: CASSLGDSSSGANVLTF. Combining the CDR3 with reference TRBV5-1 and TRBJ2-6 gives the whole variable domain KAGVTQTPRYLIKTRGQQVTLSCSPISGHRSVSWYQQTPGQGLQFLFEYFSETQRNKGNFPGRFSGRQFSNSRSEMNVSTLELGDSALYLCASSLGDSSSGANVLTFGAGSRLTVL.

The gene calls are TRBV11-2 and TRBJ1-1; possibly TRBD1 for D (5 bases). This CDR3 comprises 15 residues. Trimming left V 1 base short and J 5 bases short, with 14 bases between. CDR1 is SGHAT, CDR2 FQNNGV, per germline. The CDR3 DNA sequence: TGTGCCAGCAGCTTAGGGGCCCGGGGGGATACTGAAGCTTTCTTT. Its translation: CASSLGARGDTEAFF.

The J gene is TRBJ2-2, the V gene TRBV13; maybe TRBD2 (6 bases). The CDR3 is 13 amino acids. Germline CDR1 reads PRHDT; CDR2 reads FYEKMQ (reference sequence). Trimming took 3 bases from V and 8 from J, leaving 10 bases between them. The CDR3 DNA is TGTGCCAGCAGCTTCTTGGGGACTGGGGAGCTGTTTTTT. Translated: CASSFLGTGELFF.

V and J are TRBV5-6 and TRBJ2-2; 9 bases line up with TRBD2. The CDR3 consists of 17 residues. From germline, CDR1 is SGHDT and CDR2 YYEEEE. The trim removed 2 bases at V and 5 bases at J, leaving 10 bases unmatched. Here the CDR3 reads CASSLFAGGQVTGELFF. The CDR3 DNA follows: TGTGCCAGCAGCTTATTCGCGGGAGGGCAAGTAACCGGGGAGCTGTTTTTT.

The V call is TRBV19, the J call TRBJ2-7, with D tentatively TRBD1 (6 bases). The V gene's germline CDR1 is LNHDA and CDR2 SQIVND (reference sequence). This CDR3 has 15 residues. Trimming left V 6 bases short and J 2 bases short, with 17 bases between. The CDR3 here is CASSRQGIETYEQYF. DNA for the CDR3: TGTGCCAGTAGCAGGCAGGGGATAGAGACCTACGAGCAGTACTTC.

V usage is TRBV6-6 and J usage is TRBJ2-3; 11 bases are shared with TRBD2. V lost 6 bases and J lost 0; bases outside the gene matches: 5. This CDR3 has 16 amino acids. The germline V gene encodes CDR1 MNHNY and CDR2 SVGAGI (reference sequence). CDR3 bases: TGTGCCAGCAGAACTAGCGGGAGCACTAGCACAGATACGCAGTATTTT. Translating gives CASRTSGSTSTDTQYF.

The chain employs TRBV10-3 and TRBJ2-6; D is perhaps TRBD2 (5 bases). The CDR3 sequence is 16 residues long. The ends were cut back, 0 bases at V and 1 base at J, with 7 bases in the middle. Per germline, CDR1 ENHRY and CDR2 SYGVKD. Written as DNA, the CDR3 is TGTGCCATCAGTGAGTCGAGGGATTCTGGGGCCAACGTCCTGACTTTC. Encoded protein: CAISESRDSGANVLTF.

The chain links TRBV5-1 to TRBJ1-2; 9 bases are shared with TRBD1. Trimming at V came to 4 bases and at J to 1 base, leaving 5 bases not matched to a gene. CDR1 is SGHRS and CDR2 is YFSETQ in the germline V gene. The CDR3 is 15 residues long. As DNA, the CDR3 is TGCGCCAGCAGCCCCCCGGACAGGGGTAACTATGGCTACACCTTC. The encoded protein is CASSPPDRGNYGYTF.

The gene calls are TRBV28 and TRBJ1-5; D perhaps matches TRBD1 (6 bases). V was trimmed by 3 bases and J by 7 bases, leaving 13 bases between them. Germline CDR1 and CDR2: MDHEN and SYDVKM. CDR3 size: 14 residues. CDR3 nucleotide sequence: TGTGCCAGCAGTTTTGGGGGGGGGCGCCAGCCCCAGCATTTT. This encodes CASSFGGGRQPQHF. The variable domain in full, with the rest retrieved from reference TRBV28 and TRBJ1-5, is DVKVTQSSRYLVKRTGEKVFLECVQDMDHENMFWYRQDPGLGLRLIYFSYDVKMKEKGDIPEGYSVSREKKERFSLILESASTNQTSMYLCASSFGGGRQPQHFGDGTRLSIL.

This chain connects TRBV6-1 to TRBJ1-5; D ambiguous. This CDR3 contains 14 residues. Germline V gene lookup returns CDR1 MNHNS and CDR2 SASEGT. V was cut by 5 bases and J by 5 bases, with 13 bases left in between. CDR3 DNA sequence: TGTGCCAGCAGTTCCCTACTGCACGATCAGCCCCAGCATTTT. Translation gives CASSSLLHDQPQHF.

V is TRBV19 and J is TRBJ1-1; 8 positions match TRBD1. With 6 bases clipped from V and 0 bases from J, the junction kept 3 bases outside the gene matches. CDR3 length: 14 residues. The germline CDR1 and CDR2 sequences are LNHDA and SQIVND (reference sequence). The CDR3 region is CASRTGDMNTEAFF. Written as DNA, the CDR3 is TGTGCCAGTAGGACAGGGGACATGAACACTGAAGCTTTCTTT.

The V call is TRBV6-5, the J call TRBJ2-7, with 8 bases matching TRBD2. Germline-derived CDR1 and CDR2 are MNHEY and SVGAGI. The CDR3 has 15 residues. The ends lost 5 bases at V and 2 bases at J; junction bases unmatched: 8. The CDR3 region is CASSLELAATYEQYF. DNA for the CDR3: TGTGCCAGCAGTCTAGAACTAGCGGCCACCTACGAGCAGTACTTC.

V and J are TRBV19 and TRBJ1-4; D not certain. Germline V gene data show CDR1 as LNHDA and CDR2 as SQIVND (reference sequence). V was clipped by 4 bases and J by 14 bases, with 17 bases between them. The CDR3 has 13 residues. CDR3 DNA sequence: TGTGCCAGTAGTAGAGAGACCCGGACTCAGCTGTTTTTT. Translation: CASSRETRTQLFF.

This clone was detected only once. In nucleotides, the CDR3 is TGTGCCAGCTCACCATATTCGGGGGTCGGAAACACCATATATTTT. It translates to CASSPYSGVGNTIYF. The rearrangement links TRBV18 to TRBJ1-3, with D tentatively TRBD1 (5 bases). Germline CDR1 reads KGHSH; CDR2 reads LQKENI. V shed 2 bases and J shed 4 bases, with 12 bases lying between them. The CDR3 extends over 15 amino acids.